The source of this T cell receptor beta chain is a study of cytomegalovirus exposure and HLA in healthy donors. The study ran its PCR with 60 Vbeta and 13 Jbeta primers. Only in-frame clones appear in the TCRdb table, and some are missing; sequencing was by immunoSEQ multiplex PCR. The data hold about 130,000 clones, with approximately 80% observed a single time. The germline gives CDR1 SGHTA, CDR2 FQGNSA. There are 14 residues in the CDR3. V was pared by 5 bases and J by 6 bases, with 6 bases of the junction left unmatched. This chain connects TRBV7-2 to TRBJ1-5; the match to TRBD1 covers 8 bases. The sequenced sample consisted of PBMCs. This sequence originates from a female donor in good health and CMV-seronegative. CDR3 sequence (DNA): TGTGCCAGCAGCCCGGACAGGGAGGGTCAGCCCCAGCATTTT. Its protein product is CASSPDREGQPQHF.